This T cell receptor beta chain was sequenced in a study of OX40 agonist ivuxolimab in advanced cancers. About the research overall: Six ivuxolimab dose levels, 0.01 to 10 mg/kg, were given intravenously every 2 weeks. Points from the study as a whole: Expanded peripheral T-cell antigen specificity went undetermined.

The germline CDR1 and CDR2 sequences are MDHEN and SYDVKM. V trimming: 8 bases; J trimming: 4 bases; junction bases outside the gene matches: 3. The CDR3 is 13 amino acids. The method was immunoSEQ multiplex PCR; TCRdb's version includes in-frame clones alone and lacks a portion of them. The sample has nearly 55,000 clones, 84% seen once. In the case of this clone: Its antigen is not known.

Here the sequenced sample was CD4+ or CD8+ T cells sorted from blood, taken in a trial of the OX40 agonist ivuxolimab. The TCR comes from an adult with an advanced solid tumor such as melanoma, head and neck, liver or kidney cancer. The chain couples TRBV28 to TRBJ1-2, with 11 bases aligning to TRBD1. The DNA of the CDR3 is TGTGCCAGCTGGACAGGGGGCGTCTATGGCTACACCTTC. The encoded protein is CASWTGGVYGYTF.